These 3 T cell receptor beta chains share one sample of origin, sequenced in a study of blood T cells in healthy people across ages. Alongside a J-beta primer mix, a sample-barcoded 5' primer served in a second PCR lasting about 7 to 12 cycles. TCRdb passed the 5' RACE reads through MiXCR, listing each CDR3 protein once. The table lists around 1.5 million distinct CDR3 sequences, around 55% of them singletons. The sequencing input was blood. These receptors all stem from a man younger than 35 in good health.

The chain recombines TRBV12-3 or TRBV12-4 with TRBJ2-1; 12 nucleotides match TRBD2. Unmatched junction bases numbered 9, after V lost 4 bases and J lost 8 bases. This CDR3 has 16 residues. The CDR3 is CASSYPRTSGNDEQFF. The DNA of the CDR3 is TGTGCCAGCAGTTACCCCCGGACTAGCGGGAACGATGAGCAGTTCTTC.

The V gene is TRBV20-1, the J gene TRBJ2-3, with D possibly TRBD1 on 5 matching bases. The germline V gene encodes CDR1 DFQATT and CDR2 SNEGSKA (reference sequence). The CDR3 loop spans 15 amino acids. V shed 3 bases and J shed 1 base, with 14 bases lying between them. Written as DNA, the CDR3 is TGCAGTGCTAGCGCCAGGGTCGGGCGCACAGATACGCAGTATTTT. Protein: CSASARVGRTDTQYF.

This clonotype was seen at least ten times. The chain couples TRBV6-5 to TRBJ2-7, with D perhaps matching TRBD1 (5 bases). The V and J ends lost 0 bases and 3 bases respectively, with 15 bases between them. The CDR3 is 16 residues long. From germline, CDR1 is MNHEY and CDR2 SVGAGI. CDR3 sequence (DNA): TGTGCCAGCAGTTACTCCGCCAGGGTCAGAAACTACGAGCAGTACTTC. It encodes CASSYSARVRNYEQYF.